This T cell receptor (beta chain) was retrieved from a study of T-cell memory formation after mild COVID-19 (dated by TCRdb to 2020 to 2023). As for the study more broadly: TCR sequence clusters from the two donors were largely donor specific. Longitudinal TCRalpha and TCRbeta repertoire sequencing tracked T-cell clones expanding and contracting after mild COVID-19 in a couple of donors. Two young, previously healthy adult volunteers, one female and one male, were included in the cohort. What the research found in general, with its limitations: Contracting CD4+ clones turned up mainly in the CM and EM memory subsets, whereas EMRA was where CD8+ clones were enriched. Whether the second-wave clones peaking on day 37 were SARS-CoV-2 specific was not confirmed. Balanced CD4/CD8 phenotypes were observed for clones contracting from day 15 to 85, whereas a bias towards CD4+ was observed for a second wave of clones expanding from day 15 to 37. Only a couple of mild cases were covered by the study, and larger cohorts that include severe cases with pre-infection samples were considered necessary. The detection of some responding clones in pre-infection memory suggests that pre-existing cross-reactive memory T cells joined the SARS-CoV-2 response.

Sequenced on an Illumina NovaSeq 6000. Using 5'RACE with constant-segment primers, TCRalpha and TCRbeta cDNA libraries were constructed, with sample barcodes and unique molecular identifiers added in the process. RNA was extracted from every sample with Trizol reagent. Library amplification was performed in two PCR steps, and a second sample barcode and Illumina TruSeq adapters were introduced in the second step. Sequencing of libraries was performed on an Illumina NovaSeq with 2 x 150 bp paired-end reads. The authors processed their data as follows. Demultiplexing of reads and collapsing into UMI-guided consensus sequences were performed with migec v1.2.7. With mixcr v2.1.11, UMI consensuses were aligned to TRA and TRB V and J templates and assembled into clonotypes. A clonotype was counted as expanded or contracted only when both edgeR and NoisET called the clonotype significant, with the noise models trained on biological replicates. For edgeR calls, the cutoffs were a false discovery rate-adjusted p below 0.01 and a log2 fold-change threshold of 1. As an exploratory analysis of dynamics, max-normalized trajectories of the 1000 most abundant clonotypes were examined by PCA with hierarchical clustering. Each responding clone was given a CD4 or CD8 phenotype based on the CD4+ and CD8+ repertoires, which had been sequenced separately. TCRdb reworked the public reads: Q25 trimming with fastp, MiXCR clone assembly, productive beta chains retained. Every distinct CDR3 protein forms one entry, paired with its most common genes and DNA. What appears here as the V and J calls and clone size reflects TCRdb's work, not the paper's. The sample table holds roughly 240,000 distinct CDR3 sequences, of which about 17% were seen once. The ten largest account for around 23% of the sample.

This clonotype came up a few times. No antigen is known for it. Per-nucleotide qualities are absent, and no much larger clonotype sits a single base away. Ficoll-Paque density gradient centrifugation was the method used to isolate PBMCs. From the germline V gene, CDR1 is SGHRS and CDR2 is YFSETQ. Including cysteine and phenylalanine, the CDR3 has 19 amino acids. Only the CDR3 region is kept as DNA, spanning 57 bases read in frame from base 1. The trim is 0 bases for V and 6 bases for J, with a gap of 25 bases between the germline ends. The sample consisted of PBMCs or a T cell subset sorted from them (not recorded which). The chain uses TRBV5-1 and TRBJ1-3; the D region possibly corresponds to TRBD1 (5 bases align). The TCR was taken from a man aged 18 to 30 who had mild COVID-19 (a few samples of this study predate the infection). The sample titles of this study are shuffled in the database, so cell type and time point are left out; the donor was told from shared clones. In nucleotides, the sequence is TGCGCCAGCAGCTTGGAAGCGGGAATATGGGACCCTATTCTAAACACCATATATTTT. This encodes CASSLEAGIWDPILNTIYF.